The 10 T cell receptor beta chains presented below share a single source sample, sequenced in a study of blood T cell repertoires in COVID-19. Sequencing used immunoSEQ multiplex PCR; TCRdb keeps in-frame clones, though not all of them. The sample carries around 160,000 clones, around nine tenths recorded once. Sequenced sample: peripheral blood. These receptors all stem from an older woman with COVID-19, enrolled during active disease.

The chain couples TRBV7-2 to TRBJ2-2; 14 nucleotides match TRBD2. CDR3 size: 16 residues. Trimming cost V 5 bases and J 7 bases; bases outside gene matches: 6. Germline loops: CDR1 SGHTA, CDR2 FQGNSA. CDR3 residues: CASSTTSGGAHGELFF. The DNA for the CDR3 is TGTGCCAGCAGCACGACTAGCGGGGGGGCCCACGGGGAGCTGTTTTTT.

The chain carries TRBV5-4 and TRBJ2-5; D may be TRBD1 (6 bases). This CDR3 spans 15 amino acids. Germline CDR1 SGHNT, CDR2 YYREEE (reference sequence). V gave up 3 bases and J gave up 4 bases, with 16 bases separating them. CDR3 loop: CASSSKLGQLETQYF. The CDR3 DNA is TGTGCCAGCAGCTCCAAACTCGGACAGTTAGAGACCCAGTACTTC.

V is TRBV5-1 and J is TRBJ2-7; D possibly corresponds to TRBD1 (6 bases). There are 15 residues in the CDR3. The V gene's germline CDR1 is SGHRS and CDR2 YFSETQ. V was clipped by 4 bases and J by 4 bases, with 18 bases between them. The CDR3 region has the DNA TGCGCCAGCAGCATCTCGGCCGGGACAACATACGAGCAGTACTTC. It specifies CASSISAGTTYEQYF.

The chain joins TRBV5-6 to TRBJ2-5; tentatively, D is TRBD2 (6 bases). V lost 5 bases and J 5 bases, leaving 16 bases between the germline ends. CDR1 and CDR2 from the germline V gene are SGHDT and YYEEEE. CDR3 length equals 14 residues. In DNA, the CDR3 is TGTGCCAGCAGATATGGCTCCCGGGGGGAGACCCAGTACTTC. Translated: CASRYGSRGETQYF.

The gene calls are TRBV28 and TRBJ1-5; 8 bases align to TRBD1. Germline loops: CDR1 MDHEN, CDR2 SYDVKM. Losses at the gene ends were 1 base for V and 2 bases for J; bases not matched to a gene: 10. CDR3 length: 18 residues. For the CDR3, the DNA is TGTGCCAGCAGTTTATCAGGGGGCCAAAGGGTCGGCAATCAGCCCCAGCATTTT. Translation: CASSLSGGQRVGNQPQHF.

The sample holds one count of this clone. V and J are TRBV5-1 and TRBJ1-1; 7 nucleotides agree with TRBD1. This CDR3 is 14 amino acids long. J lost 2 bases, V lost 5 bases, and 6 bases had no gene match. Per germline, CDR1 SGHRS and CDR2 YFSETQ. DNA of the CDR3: TGCGCCAGCAGGCCTACAGGGGACAACACTGAAGCTTTCTTT. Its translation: CASRPTGDNTEAFF.

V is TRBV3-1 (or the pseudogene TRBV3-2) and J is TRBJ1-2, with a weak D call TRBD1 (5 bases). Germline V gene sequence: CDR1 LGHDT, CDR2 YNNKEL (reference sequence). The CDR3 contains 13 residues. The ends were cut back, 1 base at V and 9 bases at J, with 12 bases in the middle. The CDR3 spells CASSQGATARYTF. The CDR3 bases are TGTGCCAGCAGCCAAGGGGCGACAGCCCGCTACACCTTC.

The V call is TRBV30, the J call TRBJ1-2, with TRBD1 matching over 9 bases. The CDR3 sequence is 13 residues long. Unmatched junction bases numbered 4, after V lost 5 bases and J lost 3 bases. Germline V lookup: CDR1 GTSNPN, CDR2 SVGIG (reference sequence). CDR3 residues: CAWQRTGDYGYTF. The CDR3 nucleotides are TGTGCCTGGCAGAGGACAGGGGACTATGGCTACACCTTC.

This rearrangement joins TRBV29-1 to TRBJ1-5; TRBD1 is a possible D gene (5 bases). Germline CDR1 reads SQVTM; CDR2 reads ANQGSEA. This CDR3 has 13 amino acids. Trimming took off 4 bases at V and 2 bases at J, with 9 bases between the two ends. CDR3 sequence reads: CSVGQQGNQPQHF. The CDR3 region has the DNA TGCAGCGTTGGTCAACAGGGCAATCAGCCCCAGCATTTT.

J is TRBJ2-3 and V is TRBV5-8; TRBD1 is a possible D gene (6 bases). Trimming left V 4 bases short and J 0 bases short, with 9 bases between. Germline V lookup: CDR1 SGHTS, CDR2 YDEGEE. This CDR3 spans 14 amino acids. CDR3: CASSPDRSTDTQYF. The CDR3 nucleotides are TGTGCCAGCAGCCCGGACAGAAGCACAGATACGCAGTATTTT.